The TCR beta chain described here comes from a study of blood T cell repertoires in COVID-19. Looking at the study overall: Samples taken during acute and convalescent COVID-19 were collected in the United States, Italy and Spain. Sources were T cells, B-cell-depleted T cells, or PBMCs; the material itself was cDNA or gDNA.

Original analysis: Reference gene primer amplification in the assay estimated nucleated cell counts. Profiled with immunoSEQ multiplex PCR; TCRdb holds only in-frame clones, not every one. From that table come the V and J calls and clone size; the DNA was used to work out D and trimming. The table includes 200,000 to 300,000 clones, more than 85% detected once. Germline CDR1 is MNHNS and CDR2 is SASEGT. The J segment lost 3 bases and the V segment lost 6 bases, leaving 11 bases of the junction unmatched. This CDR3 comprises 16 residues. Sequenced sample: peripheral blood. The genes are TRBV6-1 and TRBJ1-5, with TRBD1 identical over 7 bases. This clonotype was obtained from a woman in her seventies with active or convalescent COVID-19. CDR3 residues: CASRENRGVYNQPQHF. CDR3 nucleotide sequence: TGTGCCAGCAGGGAAAACAGGGGCGTTTACAATCAGCCCCAGCATTTT.